Listed here are 13 T cell receptor beta chains from one sample, sequenced in a study of graft-versus-host responses after intestinal transplantation. These receptors lack a known antigen. TCRdb keeps only in-frame clones here, not all; method: immunoSEQ multiplex PCR. In the table there are 80,000 to 90,000 clones, over 85% of which are singletons. Specimen: unstimulated CD4+ T cells sorted from spleen or lymph node cells, collected before intestinal transplant. Receptors were obtained from a human donor who received an intestinal transplant.

Worth noting for this clone: This specimen includes other DNA sequences encoding the same CDR3. This chain connects TRBV7-9 to TRBJ2-7; the match to TRBD1 covers 9 bases. V shed 5 bases, J shed 2 bases, and the junction held 7 bases outside the gene matches. This CDR3 region has 15 residues. Germline-derived CDR1 and CDR2 are SEHNR and FQNEAQ (reference sequence). CDR3 in amino acids: CASSHGTGKTYEQYF. CDR3 sequence (DNA): TGTGCCAGCAGCCACGGGACAGGGAAAACCTACGAGCAGTACTTC.

The chain combines TRBV9 with TRBJ1-3; possible D gene TRBD1, 5 bases. Germline V lookup: CDR1 SGDLS, CDR2 YYNGEE. Trimming cost V 0 bases and J 3 bases, with 13 bases left between them. This CDR3 region has 16 residues. DNA for the CDR3: TGTGCCAGCAGCGTAGCTACGGGGGAGGGTGGAAACACCATATATTTT. This encodes CASSVATGEGGNTIYF.

The J gene is TRBJ2-7, the V gene TRBV6-4, with 11 bases that match TRBD1. The CDR3 is 16 amino acids. V lost 7 bases, J lost 12 bases, and 20 bases stayed unmatched. CDR1 and CDR2 from the germline V gene are MRHNA and SNTAGT. CDR3 in DNA: TGTGCCAGCATCCGGTGTGGTGCGGACAGGGGGCGGCAAGGGTACTTC. Amino acids: CASIRCGADRGRQGYF.

The chain joins TRBV27 to TRBJ2-3; 11 bases match TRBD2. CDR3 length equals 18 residues. The V and J ends lost 4 bases and 8 bases, in that order; junction bases with no gene match: 17. Germline V gives CDR1 MNHEY, CDR2 SMNVEV (reference sequence). In DNA, the CDR3 is TGTGCCAGCAGTTCCCTACTTACTAGCGGGAGAACGCTGGGTACGCAGTATTTT. It encodes CASSSLLTSGRTLGTQYF.

The chain has TRBV6-1 and TRBJ2-5; D is unclear. V lost 5 bases, J lost 7 bases, and 8 bases lay in between. The germline gives CDR1 MNHNS, CDR2 SASEGT. CDR3 size: 11 residues. For the CDR3, the DNA is TGTGCCAGCAGTATGGTAGGGACCCAGTACTTC. Its translation is CASSMVGTQYF.

The rearrangement uses TRBV7-9 and TRBJ2-2, with D perhaps TRBD1 (7 bases). V lost 11 bases, J lost 6 bases, and 19 bases lay in between. This CDR3 contains 14 residues. Germline CDR1 SEHNR, CDR2 FQNEAQ (reference sequence). CDR3 amino acids: CAAPGGIVAGELFF. CDR3 DNA sequence: TGTGCCGCACCAGGGGGGATAGTCGCCGGGGAGCTGTTTTTT.

This clone was seen more than once but under ten times. The chain carries TRBV5-1 and TRBJ2-1; D possibly matches TRBD1 or TRBD2 (5 bases each). CDR1 and CDR2 from the germline V gene are SGHRS and YFSETQ. The V end was cut by 4 bases, the J end by 2 bases, with 10 bases between. The CDR3 loop spans 14 amino acids. The CDR3 DNA reads TGCGCCAGCAGCGGCGAGGGACCCTACAATGAGCAGTTCTTC. Its translation is CASSGEGPYNEQFF.

The chain employs TRBV19 and TRBJ2-7; 12 nucleotides line up with TRBD2. This CDR3 has 16 amino acids. V gave up 3 bases and J gave up 4 bases; unmatched junction bases: 7. Germline values: CDR1 LNHDA, CDR2 SQIVND (reference sequence). CDR3 nucleotides: TGTGCCAGTAGTATTGGTCCTAGCGGGAGGGATTACGAGCAGTACTTC. This translates into CASSIGPSGRDYEQYF.

The V and J genes are TRBV28 and TRBJ2-1, with 7 bases that match TRBD1. The germline gives CDR1 MDHEN, CDR2 SYDVKM. After removal of 7 bases from V and 10 bases from J, the junction contained 7 bases not matched to a gene. The CDR3 extends over 12 amino acids. CDR3 region: CASISYRGEQFF. The CDR3 region has the DNA TGTGCCAGCATATCCTACAGGGGAGAGCAGTTCTTC.

This chain links TRBV6-5 with TRBJ1-2, with 7 nucleotides matching TRBD1. Germline V gene lookup returns CDR1 MNHEY and CDR2 SVGAGI. The CDR3 loop spans 15 amino acids. The ends lost 1 base at V and 4 bases at J; junction bases unmatched: 6. As DNA, the CDR3 is TGTGCCAGCAGTTACTTGGACAGGAGAGCCTATGGCTACACCTTC. This encodes CASSYLDRRAYGYTF.

Only a few counts were recorded for this clone. The chain carries TRBV18 and TRBJ1-4; no clear D gene. In germline, CDR1 is KGHSH, CDR2 LQKENI. The CDR3 contains 16 residues. The ends were cut back, 2 bases at V and 0 bases at J, with 10 bases in the middle. The CDR3 protein is CASSPGRAATNEKLFF. CDR3 nucleotide sequence: TGTGCCAGCTCACCAGGGAGGGCGGCAACTAATGAAAAACTGTTTTTT.

The genes are TRBV5-1 and TRBJ1-2, with 7 bases matching TRBD1. CDR1 and CDR2 (germline): SGHRS, YFSETQ. Losses at the gene ends were 4 bases for V and 2 bases for J; bases not matched to a gene: 5. This CDR3 contains 14 residues. CDR3 amino acids: CASSTGQVNYGYTF. The CDR3 nucleotides read TGCGCCAGCAGCACTGGACAGGTCAACTATGGCTACACCTTC.

The chain recombines TRBV4-1 with TRBJ2-5; a possible D gene is TRBD2 (5 bases). Germline V gives CDR1 MGHRA, CDR2 YSYEKL. The V end was cut by 5 bases, the J end by 5 bases, with 12 bases between. The CDR3 length is 13 residues. CDR3 protein: CASSDYSRETQYF. As DNA, the CDR3 is TGCGCCAGCAGCGACTACTCTCGGGAGACCCAGTACTTC.